A single sample gave rise to the 5 T cell receptor beta chains below, sequenced in a study of T cell clonality in common variable immunodeficiency. Clones were read by immunoSEQ multiplex PCR, and TCRdb kept only the in-frame ones, dropping some. The record shows about 40,000 clones for this sample, with no singletons present. Sequenced input: peripheral blood mononuclear cells. The receptors derive from a person aged 18-70 years in good health.

This clone was detected ten times or more. The CDR3 DNA, read in part, is TGTGCCAGCAGTTTTAAGAACACTGAA. Protein sequence: CASSFKNTE. In full, the CDR3 is CASSFKNTEAFF. The chain links TRBV7-9 to TRBJ1-1; the D is unclear. Read sequence stops 3 residues before the CDR3 end, and the germline J gene provides the missing end. The CDR3 is 12 amino acids. CDR1 SEHNR and CDR2 FQNEAQ come from the germline V gene (reference sequence). V was pared by 6 bases and J by 1 base, with 6 bases between. Full variable domain (missing parts from reference TRBV7-9 and TRBJ1-1): DTGVSQNPRHKITKRGQNVTFRCDPISEHNRLYWYRQTLGQGPEFLTYFQNEAQLEKSRLLSDRFSAERPKGSFSTLEIQRTEQGDSAMYLCASSFKNTEAFFGQGTRLTVV.

This clone was counted between two and nine times. With the read ending 3 residues before the CDR3 end, the germline J gene is used to fill in that end. The chain links TRBV19 to TRBJ1-2; no firm D call. Germline V gene lookup returns CDR1 LNHDA and CDR2 SQIVND (reference sequence). This CDR3 region has 13 residues. The CDR3: CASSSGLTDTYTF. The part of the CDR3 DNA that was read is TGTGCCAGTAGTTCAGGACTCACAGATACC.

This clone has at least ten counts. Sequencing ends 3 residues short of the CDR3 end; the germline J gene provides the rest. The V and J genes are TRBV12-3 or TRBV12-4 and TRBJ2-3; 7 bases are a match to TRBD2. The trim removed 6 bases at V and 1 base at J, leaving 1 base unmatched. The CDR3 spans 13 residues. The part of the CDR3 DNA that was read is TGTGCCAGCAGACTAGCGCGCACAGATACG. It yields the protein CASRLARTDT. The whole CDR3 protein is CASRLARTDTQYF.

At least ten counts were recorded for this clone. The read terminates 3 residues before the CDR3 end, so the remaining end is supplied by the germline J gene. Other DNA sequences in the same sample also yield this CDR3. The chain links TRBV2 to TRBJ1-2, with 12 bases fitting TRBD1. The V gene end was trimmed by 5 bases and the J gene end by 5 bases; junction bases not matched to a gene: 6. This CDR3 comprises 15 residues. The germline CDR1 and CDR2 sequences are SNHLY and FYNNEI. The part of the CDR3 DNA that was read is TGTGCCAGCAGTCCAGGGACAGGGGGCAATTATGGC. Its translation: CASSPGTGGNYG. The entire CDR3 sequence reads CASSPGTGGNYGYTF.

In this sample, this clone turned up many times. The missing CDR3 end, 3 residues past where the read stops, is filled in from the germline J gene. V usage is TRBV14 and J usage is TRBJ2-1, with D uncertain. The ends were cut back, 4 bases at V and 9 bases at J, with 10 bases in the middle. The CDR3 is made up of 12 amino acids. Looked up from germline, CDR1 is SGHDN and CDR2 is FVKESK. CDR3 DNA (partial): TGTGCCAGCAGCCTAGCCCCGTCTGAG. This codes for CASSLAPSE. The CDR3 as a whole reads CASSLAPSEQFF.